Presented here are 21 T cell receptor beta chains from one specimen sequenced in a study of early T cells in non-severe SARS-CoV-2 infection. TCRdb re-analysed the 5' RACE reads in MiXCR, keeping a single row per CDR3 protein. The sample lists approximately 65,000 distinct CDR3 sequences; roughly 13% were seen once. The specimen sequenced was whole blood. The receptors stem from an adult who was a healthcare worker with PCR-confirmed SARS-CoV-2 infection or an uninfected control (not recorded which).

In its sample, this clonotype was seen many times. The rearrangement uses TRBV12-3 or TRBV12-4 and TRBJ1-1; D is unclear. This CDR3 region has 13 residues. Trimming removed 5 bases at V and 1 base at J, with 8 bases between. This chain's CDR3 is CASSLGPNTEAFF. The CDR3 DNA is TGTGCCAGCAGTCTCGGGCCGAACACTGAAGCTTTCTTT.

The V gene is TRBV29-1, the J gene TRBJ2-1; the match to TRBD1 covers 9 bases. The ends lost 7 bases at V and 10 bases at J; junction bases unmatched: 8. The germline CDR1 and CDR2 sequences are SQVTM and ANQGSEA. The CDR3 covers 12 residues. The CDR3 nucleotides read TGCAGCGGTACAGGGGGCTGGGCCGAGCAGTTCTTC. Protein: CSGTGGWAEQFF.

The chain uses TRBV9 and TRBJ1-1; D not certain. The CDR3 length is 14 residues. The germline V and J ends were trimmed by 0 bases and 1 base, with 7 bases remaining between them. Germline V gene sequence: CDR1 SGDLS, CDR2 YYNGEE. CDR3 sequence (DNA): TGTGCCAGCAGCGTAGGTTTACAGAACACTGAAGCTTTCTTT. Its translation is CASSVGLQNTEAFF. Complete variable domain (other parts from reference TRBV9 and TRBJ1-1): DSGVTQTPKHLITATGQRVTLRCSPRSGDLSVYWYQQSLDQGLQFLIQYYNGEERAKGNILERFSAQQFPDLHSELNLSSLELGDSALYFCASSVGLQNTEAFFGQGTRLTVV.

CDR3 loop: CASSLKLAGTDTQYF. CDR3 coding DNA: TGTGCCAGCAGCTTAAAGCTAGCGGGGACAGATACGCAGTATTTT. The chain carries TRBV7-2 and TRBJ2-3; TRBD2 aligns across 9 bases. Trimming cost V 2 bases and J 3 bases; bases outside gene matches: 3. Germline V gives CDR1 SGHTA, CDR2 FQGNSA. The CDR3 is 15 amino acids.

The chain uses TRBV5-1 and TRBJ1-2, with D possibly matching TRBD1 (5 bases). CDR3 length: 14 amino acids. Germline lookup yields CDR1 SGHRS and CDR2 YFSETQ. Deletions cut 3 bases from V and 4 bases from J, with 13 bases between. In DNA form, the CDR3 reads TGCGCCAGCAGCTCCGAGGGGCAGAGCTATGGCTACACCTTC. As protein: CASSSEGQSYGYTF.

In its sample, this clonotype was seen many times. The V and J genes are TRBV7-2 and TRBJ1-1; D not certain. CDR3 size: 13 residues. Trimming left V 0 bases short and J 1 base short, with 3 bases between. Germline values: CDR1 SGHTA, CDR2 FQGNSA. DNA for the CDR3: TGTGCCAGCAGCTTAGCCCCGAACACTGAAGCTTTCTTT. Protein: CASSLAPNTEAFF.

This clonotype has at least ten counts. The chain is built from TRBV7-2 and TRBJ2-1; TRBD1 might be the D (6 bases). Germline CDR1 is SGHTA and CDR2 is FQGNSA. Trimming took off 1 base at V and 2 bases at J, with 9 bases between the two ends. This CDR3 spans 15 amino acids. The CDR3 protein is CASSLGTGPYNEQFF. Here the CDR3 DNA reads TGTGCCAGCAGCTTAGGTACAGGGCCCTACAATGAGCAGTTCTTC. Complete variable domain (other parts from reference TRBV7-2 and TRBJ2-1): GAGVSQSPSNKVTEKGKDVELRCDPISGHTALYWYRQSLGQGLEFLIYFQGNSAPDKSGLPSDRFSAERTGGSVSTLTIQRTQQEDSAVYLCASSLGTGPYNEQFFGPGTRLTVL.

The CDR3 sequence is CASSVPGYGYTF. The CDR3 nucleotides are TGTGCCAGTAGTGTTCCAGGCTATGGCTACACCTTC. The chain combines TRBV19 with TRBJ1-2, with D hard to call. The CDR3 covers 12 residues. The V and J ends lost 5 bases and 4 bases respectively, with 8 bases between them. Looked up from germline, CDR1 is LNHDA and CDR2 is SQIVND (reference sequence).

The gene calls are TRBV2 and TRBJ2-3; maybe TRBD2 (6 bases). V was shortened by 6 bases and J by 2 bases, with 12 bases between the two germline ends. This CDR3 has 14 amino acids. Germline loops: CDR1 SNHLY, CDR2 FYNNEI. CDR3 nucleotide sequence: TGTGCCAGCAGACCGGGACTCCCCACAGATACGCAGTATTTT. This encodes CASRPGLPTDTQYF. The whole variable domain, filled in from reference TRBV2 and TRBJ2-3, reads EPEVTQTPSHQVTQMGQEVILRCVPISNHLYFYWYRQILGQKVEFLVSFYNNEISEKSEIFDDQFSVERPDGSNFTLKIRSTKLEDSAMYFCASRPGLPTDTQYFGPGTRLTVL.

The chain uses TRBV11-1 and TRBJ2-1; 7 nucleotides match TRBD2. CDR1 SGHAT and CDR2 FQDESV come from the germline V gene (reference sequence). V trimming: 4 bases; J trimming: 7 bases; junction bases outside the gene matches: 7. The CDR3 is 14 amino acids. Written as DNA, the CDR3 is TGTGCCAGCAGCTCTAGCGTGGGAGGGAATGAGCAGTTCTTC. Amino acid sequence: CASSSSVGGNEQFF. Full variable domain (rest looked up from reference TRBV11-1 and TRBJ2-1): EAEVAQSPRYKITEKSQAVAFWCDPISGHATLYWYRQILGQGPELLVQFQDESVVDDSQLPKDRFSAERLKGVDSTLKIQPAELGDSAMYLCASSSSVGGNEQFFGPGTRLTVL.

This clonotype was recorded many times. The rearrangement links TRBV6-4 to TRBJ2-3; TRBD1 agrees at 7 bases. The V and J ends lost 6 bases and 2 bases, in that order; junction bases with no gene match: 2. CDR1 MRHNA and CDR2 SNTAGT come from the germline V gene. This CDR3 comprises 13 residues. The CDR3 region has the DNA TGTGCCAGCAGCGACAGGGTCACAGATACGCAGTATTTT. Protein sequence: CASSDRVTDTQYF.

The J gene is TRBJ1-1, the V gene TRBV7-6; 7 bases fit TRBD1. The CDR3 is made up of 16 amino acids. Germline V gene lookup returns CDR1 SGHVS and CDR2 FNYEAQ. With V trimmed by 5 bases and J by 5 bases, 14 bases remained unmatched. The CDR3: CASSRTSEGARTEAFF. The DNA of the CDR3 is TGTGCCAGCAGCCGAACATCGGAGGGGGCGCGTACTGAAGCTTTCTTT.

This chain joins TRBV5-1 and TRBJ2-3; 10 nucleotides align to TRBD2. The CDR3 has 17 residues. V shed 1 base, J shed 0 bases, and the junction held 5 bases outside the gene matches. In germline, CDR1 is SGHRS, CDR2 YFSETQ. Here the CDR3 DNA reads TGCGCCAGCAGCTTGCGGGCTAGCGGGGGTAGCACAGATACGCAGTATTTT. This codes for CASSLRASGGSTDTQYF.

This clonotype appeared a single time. This chain's CDR3 is CASSLGTGNTIYF. In nucleotides, the CDR3 is TGTGCCAGCAGCTTGGGTACTGGAAACACCATATATTTT. The J gene is TRBJ1-3, the V gene TRBV7-3; D not resolved. Germline CDR1 reads SGHTA; CDR2 reads FQGTGA. There are 13 residues in the CDR3. Trimming removed 3 bases at V and 2 bases at J, with 5 bases between.

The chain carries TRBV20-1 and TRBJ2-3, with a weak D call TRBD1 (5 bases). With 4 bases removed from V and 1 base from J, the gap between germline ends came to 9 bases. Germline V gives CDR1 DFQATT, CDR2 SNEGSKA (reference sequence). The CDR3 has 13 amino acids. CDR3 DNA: TGCAGTGCTAAAGCCAGGGGCACAGATACGCAGTATTTT. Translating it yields CSAKARGTDTQYF.

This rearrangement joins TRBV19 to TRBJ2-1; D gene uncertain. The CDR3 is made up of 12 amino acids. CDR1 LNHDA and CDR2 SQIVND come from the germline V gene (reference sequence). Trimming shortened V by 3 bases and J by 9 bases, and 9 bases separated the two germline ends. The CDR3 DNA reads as TGTGCCAGTAGTATCGATGTAGGTGAGCAGTTCTTC. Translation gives CASSIDVGEQFF.

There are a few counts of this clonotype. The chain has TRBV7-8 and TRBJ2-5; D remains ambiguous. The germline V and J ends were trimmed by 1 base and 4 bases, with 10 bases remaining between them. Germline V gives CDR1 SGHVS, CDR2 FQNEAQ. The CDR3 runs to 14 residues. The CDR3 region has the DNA TGTGCCAGCAGCTTAGTTGTCTCCGGAGAGACCCAGTACTTC. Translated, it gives CASSLVVSGETQYF.

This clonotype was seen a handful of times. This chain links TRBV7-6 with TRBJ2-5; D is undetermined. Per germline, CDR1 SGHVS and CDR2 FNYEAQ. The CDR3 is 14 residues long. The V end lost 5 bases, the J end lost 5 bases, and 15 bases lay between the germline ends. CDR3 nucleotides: TGTGCCAGCAGCCCAGACCTGTACGCGGAGACCCAGTACTTC. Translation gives CASSPDLYAETQYF.

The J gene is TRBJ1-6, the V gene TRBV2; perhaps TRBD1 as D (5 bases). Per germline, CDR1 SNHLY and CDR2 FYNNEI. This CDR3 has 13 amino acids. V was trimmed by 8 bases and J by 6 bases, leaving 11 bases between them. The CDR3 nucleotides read TGTGCCAGCGTTGGGGGAACTAATTCACCCCTCCACTTT. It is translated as CASVGGTNSPLHF.

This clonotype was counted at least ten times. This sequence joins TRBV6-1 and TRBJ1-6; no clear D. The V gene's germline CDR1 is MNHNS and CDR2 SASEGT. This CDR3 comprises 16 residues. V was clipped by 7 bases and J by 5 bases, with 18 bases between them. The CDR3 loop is CASNGRGGINNSPLHF. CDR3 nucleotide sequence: TGTGCCAGCAATGGTAGAGGAGGGATAAATAATTCACCCCTCCACTTT.

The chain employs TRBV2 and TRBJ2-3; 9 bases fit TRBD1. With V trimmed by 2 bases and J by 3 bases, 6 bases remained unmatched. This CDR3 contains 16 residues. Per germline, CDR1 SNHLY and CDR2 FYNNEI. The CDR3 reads CASSERGDRETDTQYF. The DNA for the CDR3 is TGTGCCAGCAGTGAAAGAGGGGACAGGGAAACAGATACGCAGTATTTT.